Presented here are 19 T cell receptor beta chains from one specimen sequenced in a study of T cells in Graves' hyperthyroidism and ophthalmopathy (dated by TCRdb to the late 2010s). Library prep was done by multiplex PCR. The instrument given in TCRdb is Illumina HiSeq 2000. Amplification of TCR beta CDR3 regions was carried out from RNA transcripts. The first round of RT-PCR for the TCR CDR3 was performed with the HTBI primer set and the Qiagen OneStep RT-PCR kit. TCRdb redid the processing of the public reads, applying fastp at Q25 and MiXCR, and retained in-frame beta chains. Identical CDR3 protein sequences are pooled into one entry, listed with their most common genes and DNA. The sample profile shows hundreds of thousands of distinct CDR3 sequences; more than 20% of them were found once. The ten largest clones take up 35% to 40% of the sample. The material sequenced was blood. Receptors were obtained from a woman between 40 and 55 years old with Graves' ophthalmopathy.

This clonotype appeared many times. J is TRBJ1-2 and V is TRBV6-2 or TRBV6-3; D is unresolved. The germline V gene has CDR1 MNHEY and CDR2 SVGEGT. The CDR3 length is 14 residues. Trimming left V 0 bases short and J 4 bases short, with 9 bases between. CDR3 sequence (DNA): TGTGCCAGCAGTTACTCGGCAGGTTTCTATGGCTACACCTTC. It translates to CASSYSAGFYGYTF.

There are many counts of this clonotype. The chain has TRBV19 and TRBJ2-2, with D perhaps matching TRBD2 (6 bases). Germline-derived CDR1 and CDR2 are LNHDA and SQIVND (reference sequence). Trimming removed 3 bases at V and 3 bases at J, with 11 bases between. The CDR3 consists of 15 residues. The CDR3 sequence is CASSIIGGDTGELFF. Written as DNA, the CDR3 is TGTGCCAGTAGTATTATAGGAGGGGACACCGGGGAGCTGTTTTTT.

This chain connects TRBV7-9 to TRBJ2-7; D uncertain. This CDR3 is 13 amino acids long. V lost 5 bases, J lost 2 bases, and 10 bases lay in between. Germline values: CDR1 SEHNR, CDR2 FQNEAQ (reference sequence). CDR3 bases: TGTGCCAGCAGCCACAGCCCCCCCTACGAGCAGTACTTC. Translation gives CASSHSPPYEQYF.

This clonotype was found many times. The junction does not match germline at one end; this may be a read error. This chain links TRBV28 with TRBJ1-1; D is uncertain. The CDR3 extends over 14 amino acids. In germline, CDR1 is MDHEN, CDR2 SYDVKM. Written as DNA, the CDR3 is TGTGCCAGCGGTTTATCTACGGGGAACACTGAAGCTTTCTTT. It specifies CASGLSTGNTEAFF.

This clonotype was seen many times. The genes are TRBV28 and TRBJ2-5, with D possibly matching TRBD1 (6 bases). V lost 4 bases, J lost 2 bases, and 17 bases lay in between. Germline V CDR1 and CDR2: MDHEN, SYDVKM. The CDR3 consists of 16 residues. CDR3 DNA: TGTGCCAGCAGTTCCCTACAAGGAGACAGGCAAGAGACCCAGTACTTC. Amino acid sequence: CASSSLQGDRQETQYF.

The chain joins TRBV6-5 to TRBJ2-7; D possibly matches TRBD1 or TRBD2 (5 bases each). The CDR3 covers 14 residues. Germline values: CDR1 MNHEY, CDR2 SVGAGI. V lost 2 bases to trimming and J lost 2 bases, with 10 bases between them. For the CDR3, the DNA is TGTGCCAGCAGTTACGGGAAGGGACCCTACGAGCAGTACTTC. Amino acids: CASSYGKGPYEQYF.

This rearrangement joins TRBV15 to TRBJ1-1; D is uncertain. V lost 7 bases and J 5 bases, leaving 23 bases between the germline ends. The germline gives CDR1 LNHNV, CDR2 YYDKDF (reference sequence). This CDR3 is 16 amino acids long. The CDR3 sequence: CATTPMWSAWGTEAFF. CDR3 nucleotide sequence: TGTGCCACCACCCCAATGTGGTCGGCTTGGGGTACTGAAGCTTTCTTT.

This chain joins TRBV29-1 and TRBJ1-1, with D possibly being TRBD1 (5 bases). CDR1 is SQVTM and CDR2 is ANQGSEA in the germline V gene. V was clipped by 2 bases and J by 3 bases, with 7 bases between them. CDR3 length: 12 amino acids. The CDR3 loop is CSVERGDTEAFF. CDR3 bases: TGCAGCGTTGAACGGGGGGACACTGAAGCTTTCTTT.

This clonotype was seen at least ten times. This chain connects TRBV29-1 to TRBJ2-7; 9 bases map to TRBD1. V gave up 5 bases and J gave up 3 bases; unmatched junction bases: 2. Germline loops: CDR1 SQVTM, CDR2 ANQGSEA. The CDR3 loop spans 12 amino acids. CDR3 in amino acids: CSVTGGNYEQYF. As DNA, the CDR3 is TGCAGCGTTACAGGGGGCAACTACGAGCAGTACTTC.

This clonotype came up once. V and J are TRBV12-3 or TRBV12-4 and TRBJ2-2; 9 bases fit TRBD2. Trimming took 3 bases from V and 3 from J; bases not matched to a gene: 8. The CDR3 sequence is 17 residues long. Here the CDR3 DNA reads TGTGCCAGCAGTTTTCGAGCGGGAGGTGTCGACACCGGGGAGCTGTTTTTT. This encodes CASSFRAGGVDTGELFF.

This clonotype turned up a few times. The chain is built from TRBV27 and TRBJ2-7; D might be TRBD1 or TRBD2, each matching 5 bases. Looked up from germline, CDR1 is MNHEY and CDR2 is SMNVEV (reference sequence). This CDR3 has 14 residues. Trimming cost V 4 bases and J 1 base, with 11 bases left between them. The CDR3 DNA reads TGTGCCAGCAGTTCCCGGGACCGTTCCTACGAGCAGTACTTC. Its translation is CASSSRDRSYEQYF.

This clonotype has at least ten counts. This sequence joins TRBV27 and TRBJ2-7, with D perhaps matching TRBD2 (5 bases). Deletions cut 0 bases from V and 12 bases from J, with 12 bases between. Germline CDR1 and CDR2: MNHEY and SMNVEV (reference sequence). The CDR3 extends over 12 amino acids. Written as DNA, the CDR3 is TGTGCCAGCAGTTTATCGGGAGCCCCGCCGTACTTC. Amino acid sequence: CASSLSGAPPYF.

At least ten counts were recorded for this clonotype. The chain recombines TRBV30 with TRBJ2-6; no reliable D call. V lost 5 bases, J lost 0 bases, and 8 bases lay in between. The CDR3 runs to 14 residues. Germline values: CDR1 GTSNPN, CDR2 SVGIG (reference sequence). CDR3 coding DNA: TGTGCCTGGTTCAGTCCCTCTGGGGCCAACGTCCTGACTTTC. Protein product: CAWFSPSGANVLTF. Full variable domain (outside the CDR3, taken from reference TRBV30 and TRBJ2-6): SQTIHQWPATLVQPVGSPLSLECTVEGTSNPNLYWYRQAAGRGLQLLFYSVGIGQISSEVPQNLSASRPQDRQFILSSKKLLLSDSGFYLCAWFSPSGANVLTFGAGSRLTVL.

This clonotype was counted many times. This chain connects TRBV28 to TRBJ2-2; 8 bases are a match to TRBD1. Germline V gene lookup returns CDR1 MDHEN and CDR2 SYDVKM. The trim removed 7 bases at V and 4 bases at J, leaving 14 bases unmatched. The CDR3 spans 17 residues. The CDR3 coding sequence is TGTGCCAGCACCCCCCAGGGGGCGGGCGACTTCACCGGGGAGCTGTTTTTT. Translation: CASTPQGAGDFTGELFF.

This clonotype was seen ten or more times. This chain uses TRBV30 with TRBJ1-2; D gene ambiguous. CDR1 and CDR2 from the germline V gene are GTSNPN and SVGIG (reference sequence). Trimming pared 2 bases from V and 2 bases from J, leaving 9 bases between. CDR3 size: 13 residues. CDR3 nucleotide sequence: TGTGCCTGGAGTAGGCTTACAAACTATGGCTACACCTTC. Translation gives CAWSRLTNYGYTF.

The chain recombines TRBV19 with TRBJ1-5; D unclear. Trimming removed 5 bases at V and 0 bases at J, with 11 bases between. This CDR3 has 15 residues. Germline CDR1 and CDR2: LNHDA and SQIVND (reference sequence). CDR3 sequence reads: CASSRADYSNQPQHF. For the CDR3, the DNA is TGTGCCAGTAGTCGGGCGGACTATAGCAATCAGCCCCAGCATTTT.

This clonotype was detected a few times. The chain has TRBV3-1 and TRBJ1-2; 10 bases align to TRBD1. This CDR3 spans 14 amino acids. Trimming removed 5 bases from V and 5 bases from J; junction bases left unmatched: 5. The germline V gene has CDR1 LGHDT and CDR2 YNNKEL (reference sequence). CDR3 in amino acids: CASSYGQGGYGYTF. The CDR3 DNA sequence: TGTGCCAGCAGCTACGGACAGGGGGGGTATGGCTACACCTTC.

This clonotype was seen many times. This chain joins TRBV12-3 or TRBV12-4 and TRBJ1-2, with D perhaps matching TRBD1 (5 bases). The CDR3 spans 16 residues. Trimming removed 4 bases from V and 0 bases from J, with 15 bases in between. CDR3 in amino acids: CASSSSAGGANYGYTF. The CDR3 nucleotides are TGTGCCAGCAGTTCATCGGCGGGGGGGGCTAACTATGGCTACACCTTC.

In its sample, this clonotype was seen many times. The chain combines TRBV7-3 with TRBJ1-5; maybe TRBD1 (5 bases). Trimming removed 5 bases at V and 4 bases at J, with 21 bases between. CDR3 size: 17 residues. The germline V gene encodes CDR1 SGHTA and CDR2 FQGTGA. This chain's CDR3 is CASSHPLPARVNQPQHF. Written as DNA, the CDR3 is TGTGCCAGCAGCCACCCCTTACCAGCCAGGGTGAATCAGCCCCAGCATTTT.